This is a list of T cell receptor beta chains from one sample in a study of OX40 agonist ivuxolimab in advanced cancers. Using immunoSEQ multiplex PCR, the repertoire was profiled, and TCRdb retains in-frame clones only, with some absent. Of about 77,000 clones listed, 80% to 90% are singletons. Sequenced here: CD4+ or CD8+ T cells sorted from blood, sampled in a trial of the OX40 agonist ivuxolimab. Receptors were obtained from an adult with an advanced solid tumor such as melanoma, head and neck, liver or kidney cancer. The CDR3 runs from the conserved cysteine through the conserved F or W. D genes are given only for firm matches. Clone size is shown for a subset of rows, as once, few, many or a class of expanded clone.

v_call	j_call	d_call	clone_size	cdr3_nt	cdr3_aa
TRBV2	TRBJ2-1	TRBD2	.	TGTGCCAGCATCAGCGGGGCCAACTCCTACAATGAGCAGTTCTTC	CASISGANSYNEQFF
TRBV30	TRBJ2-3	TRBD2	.	TGTGCCTGGAGGCTAGCGGGGGAGAATACGCAGTATTTT	CAWRLAGENTQYF
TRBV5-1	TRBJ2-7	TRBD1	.	TGCGCCAGCAGCACCCGGACAGGGGTATCCTACGAGCAGTACTTC	CASSTRTGVSYEQYF
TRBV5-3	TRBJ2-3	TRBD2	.	TGTGCCAGAAGCCTAGCGGGAGGCACAGATACGCAGTATTTT	CARSLAGGTDTQYF
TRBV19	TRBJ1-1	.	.	TGTGCCAGTAGTATGCCGACTATCATGAACACTGAAGCTTTCTTT	CASSMPTIMNTEAFF
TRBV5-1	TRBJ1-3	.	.	TGCGCCAGCAGCCTAGGACATCTCTCTGGAAACACCATATATTTT	CASSLGHLSGNTIYF
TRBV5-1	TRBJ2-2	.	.	TGCGCCAGCAGCTTGGACGGGGGGCCGAGCACCGGGGAGCTGTTTTTT	CASSLDGGPSTGELFF
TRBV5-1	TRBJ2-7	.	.	TGCGCCAGCAGCTTGGCCTCCCGGGCAGGGGCGGGCTACGAGCAGTACTTC	CASSLASRAGAGYEQYF
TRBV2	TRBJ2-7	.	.	TGTGCCAGCAGTGCCGCCCCATGGGCCTGGCCCTCCTACGAGCAGTACTTC	CASSAAPWAWPSYEQYF
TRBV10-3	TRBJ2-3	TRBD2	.	TGTGCCATCAGGGGACTAGCGGGAGCGGAAGATACGCAGTATTTT	CAIRGLAGAEDTQYF
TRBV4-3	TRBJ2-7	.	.	TGCGCCAGCAGCCAAGGTTACAGGGAAGTTTCGGTGAAGTACTTC	CASSQGYREVSVKYF
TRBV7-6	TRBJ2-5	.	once	TGTGCCAGCAGCTCTCTCACGGAGACCCAGTACTTC	CASSSLTETQYF
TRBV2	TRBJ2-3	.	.	TGTGCCAGCAGGCAACAGGGATCCGGCACAGATACGCAGTATTTT	CASRQQGSGTDTQYF
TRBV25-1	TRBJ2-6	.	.	TGTGCCAGCAGCGACGACAGCTCTGGGGCCAACGTCCTGACTTTC	CASSDDSSGANVLTF
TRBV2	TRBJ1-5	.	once	TGTGCCAGCAGTGTAGGACAGCCCCAGCATTTT	CASSVGQPQHF
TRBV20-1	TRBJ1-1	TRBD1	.	TGCAGTGCTAGAGGGACAGGCGAAGCTTTCTTT	CSARGTGEAFF
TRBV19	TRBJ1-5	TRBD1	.	TGTGCCAGTACCCGAGGACAGGGGGACAACCAGCTCCATCAGCCCCAGCATTTT	CASTRGQGDNQLHQPQHF
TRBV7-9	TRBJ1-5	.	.	TGTGCCAGCAGCTTATTAGCGGGTAAGGGTCAGCCCCAGCATTTT	CASSLLAGKGQPQHF
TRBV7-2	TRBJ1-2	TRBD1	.	TGTGCCAGCAGCACCGGGACAGGGCGGATGGGGAGTGGCTACACCTTC	CASSTGTGRMGSGYTF
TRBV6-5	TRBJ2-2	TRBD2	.	TGTGCCAGCAACAAAGCGGGGGGAAACACCGGGGAGCTGTTTTTT	CASNKAGGNTGELFF
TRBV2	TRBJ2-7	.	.	TGTGCCAGCAGTAGGGACTCCTCCGAGCAGTACTTC	CASSRDSSEQYF
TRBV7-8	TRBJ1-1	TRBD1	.	TGTGCCAGCAGTGCCGGGACAGTCCTCATGAACACTGAAGCTTTCTTT	CASSAGTVLMNTEAFF
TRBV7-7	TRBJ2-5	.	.	TGTGCCAGCAGCTTAGGGGGCCGCTCGGAGGAGACCCAGTACTTC	CASSLGGRSEETQYF
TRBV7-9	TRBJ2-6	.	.	TGTGCCAGCACCCCGGGGCCCTCTGGGGCCAACGTCCTGACTTTC	CASTPGPSGANVLTF
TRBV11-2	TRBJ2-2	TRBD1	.	TGTGCCAGCAGCTTTGTCGGGACAGGGGAAACCGGGGAGCTGTTTTTT	CASSFVGTGETGELFF
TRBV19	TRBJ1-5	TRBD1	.	TGTGCCAGTAGTATAGGGGCAGGGGGGTTCCAGCCCCAGCATTTT	CASSIGAGGFQPQHF
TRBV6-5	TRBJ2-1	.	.	TGTGCCAGCGGTACCCTAGCGCCCAATGAGCAGTTCTTC	CASGTLAPNEQFF
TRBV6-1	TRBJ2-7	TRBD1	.	TGTGCCAGCAGTGAAGGGGACAGGGTCTCCTACGAGCAGTACTTC	CASSEGDRVSYEQYF
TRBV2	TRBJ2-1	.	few	TGTGCCAGCAGTGGGACGGCGGGCGCCTCCTACAATGAGCAGTTCTTC	CASSGTAGASYNEQFF
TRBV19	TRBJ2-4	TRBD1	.	TGTGCCAGTAGGCCATACGATACAGGGGCTGGAGCCAAAAACATTCAGTACTTC	CASRPYDTGAGAKNIQYF
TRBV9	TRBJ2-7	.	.	TGTGCCAGCAGCGTAGGGCCGGACTACCCCTACGAGCAGTACTTC	CASSVGPDYPYEQYF
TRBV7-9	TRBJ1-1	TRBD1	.	TGTGCCAGCCTGCAGGGGGGCACTGAAGCTTTCTTT	CASLQGGTEAFF
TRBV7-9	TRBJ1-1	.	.	TGTGCCTCATGGAGGGTGGTCATGAACACTGAAGCTTTCTTT	CASWRVVMNTEAFF
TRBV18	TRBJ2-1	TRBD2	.	TGTGCCAGCTCACCACGCCTAGCGGGAGCCGACAATGAGCAGTTCTTC	CASSPRLAGADNEQFF
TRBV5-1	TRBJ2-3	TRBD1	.	TGCGCCAGCAGCTTCACGGGACAGGGGGCGGCAGATACGCAGTATTTT	CASSFTGQGAADTQYF
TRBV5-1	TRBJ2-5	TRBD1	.	TGCGCCAGCAGCTTGGTCCCCACAGGGGGCGGAGAGACCCAGTACTTC	CASSLVPTGGGETQYF
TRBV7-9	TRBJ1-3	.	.	TGTGCCAGCAGCTTAGCACAGGGTGGTGGAAACACCATATATTTT	CASSLAQGGGNTIYF
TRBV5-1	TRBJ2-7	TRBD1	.	TGCGCCAGCAGCTTAACAGGGGATACTATCAGCTCCTACGAGCAGTACTTC	CASSLTGDTISSYEQYF
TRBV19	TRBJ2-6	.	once	TGTGCCAGTAGTATAGCAAATGGGGCCAACGTCCTGACTTTC	CASSIANGANVLTF
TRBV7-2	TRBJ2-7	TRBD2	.	TGTGCCAGCAGCTTAGTCAGCGGGGGAGTTGGGGAGCAGTACTTC	CASSLVSGGVGEQYF
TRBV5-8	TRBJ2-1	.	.	TGTGCCAGCAGCTTGGGCAGTGCGTTCTTC	CASSLGSAFF
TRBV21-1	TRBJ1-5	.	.	TGTGCCAGCAGAGTGCTACATTGGCATCATCAGCCCCAGCATTTT	CASRVLHWHHQPQHF
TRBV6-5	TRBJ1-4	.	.	TGTGCCAGCAGTTACGGTGCGAGCACACCTGAAAAACTGTTTTTT	CASSYGASTPEKLFF
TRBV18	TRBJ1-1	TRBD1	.	TGTGCCAGCTCCTTTGGACAGGGTGAGGGCACTGAAGCTTTCTTT	CASSFGQGEGTEAFF
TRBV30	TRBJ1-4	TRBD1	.	TGTGCCTGGAGTGGGGACAGTTATAATGAAAAACTGTTTTTT	CAWSGDSYNEKLFF
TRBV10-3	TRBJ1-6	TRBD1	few	TGTGCCATCAGTGGTAGAGCAGGACAGGCCGACTATAATTCACCCCTCCACTTT	CAISGRAGQADYNSPLHF
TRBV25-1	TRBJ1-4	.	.	TGTGCCAGCAGTGCCCACCAAGAAAAACTGTTTTTT	CASSAHQEKLFF
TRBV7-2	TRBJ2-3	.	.	TGTGCCAGCAGCCCCTATCAAGATACGCAGTATTTT	CASSPYQDTQYF
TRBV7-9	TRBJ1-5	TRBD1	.	TGTGCCAGCAGCTCCGGGACAGTCCGCAATCAGCCCCAGCATTTT	CASSSGTVRNQPQHF
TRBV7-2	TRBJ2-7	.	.	TGTGCCAGCAGCTTAGACCGGGCCTACGAGCAGTACTTC	CASSLDRAYEQYF
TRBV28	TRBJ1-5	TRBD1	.	TGTGCCAGCAGTTTTGGGGGACAGGGAGGGGATCAGCCCCAGCATTTT	CASSFGGQGGDQPQHF
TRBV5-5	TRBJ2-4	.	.	TGTGCCAGCAGCTCAGGGGCCAAAAACATTCAGTACTTC	CASSSGAKNIQYF
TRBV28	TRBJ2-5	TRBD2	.	TGTGCCAGCACCCCTCCGGGGGGACTAGCTTCAGAGACCCAGTACTTC	CASTPPGGLASETQYF